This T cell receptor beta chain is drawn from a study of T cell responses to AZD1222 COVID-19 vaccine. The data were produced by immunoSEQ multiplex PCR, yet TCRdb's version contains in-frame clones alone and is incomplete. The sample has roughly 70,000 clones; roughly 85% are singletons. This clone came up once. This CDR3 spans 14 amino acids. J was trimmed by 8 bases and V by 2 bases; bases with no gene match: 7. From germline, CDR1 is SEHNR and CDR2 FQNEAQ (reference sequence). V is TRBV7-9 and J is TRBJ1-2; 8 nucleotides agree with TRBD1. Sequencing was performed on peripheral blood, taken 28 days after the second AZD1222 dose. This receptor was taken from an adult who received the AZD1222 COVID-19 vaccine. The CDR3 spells CASSLLDRGLGYTF. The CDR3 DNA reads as TGTGCCAGCAGCTTACTCGACAGGGGATTAGGCTACACCTTC.